This TCR beta chain was sequenced for a study of T cells in Graves' hyperthyroidism and ophthalmopathy. Amplification yielded TCR beta CDR3 regions, with RNA transcripts as the source. The HTBI primer set served for first-round RT-PCR of the TCR CDR3. Using its own MiXCR run on the multiplex PCR reads, TCRdb lists one record per CDR3 protein. This sample carries about 580,000 distinct CDR3 sequences, around 13% of them seen once, and the ten largest clones take around 5.4%. Germline loops: CDR1 SQVTM, CDR2 ANQGSEA. Trimming shortened V by 4 bases and J by 5 bases, and 11 bases separated the two germline ends. The CDR3 contains 12 residues. Patients having uncontrolled infection, another autoimmune disease, pregnancy or lactation were not included. Fresh 10 ml peripheral blood yielded PBMCs.

Sequenced sample: blood. The sequence derives from a woman between 25 and 40 years old with Graves' hyperthyroidism that later progressed to Graves' ophthalmopathy. The V and J genes are TRBV29-1 and TRBJ1-1; D unclear. DNA of the CDR3: TGCAGCGTTGGGGTGAGTGGTACTGAAGCTTTCTTT. It yields the protein CSVGVSGTEAFF.